Presented here are 9 T cell receptor beta chains from one specimen sequenced in a study of Graves' ophthalmopathy and Graves' hyperthyroidism. Transcripts of RNA were the source for amplifying TCR beta CDR3 regions. Second-round multiplex PCR followed a first-round RT-PCR using HTBI primers. TCRdb processed the multiplex PCR reads anew with MiXCR; each CDR3 protein has one entry. This table has about 660,000 distinct CDR3 sequences, about 40% appearing once. The source material was peripheral blood. The receptor set was obtained from an adult man with Graves' ophthalmopathy.

The chain employs TRBV2 and TRBJ1-4, with TRBD1 as a possible D gene (6 bases). Trimming pared 5 bases from V and 8 bases from J, leaving 21 bases between. CDR1 is SNHLY, CDR2 FYNNEI, per germline. The CDR3 length is 16 residues. The CDR3 spells CASSPWAGAEEEKLFF. The CDR3, as DNA: TGTGCCAGCAGTCCCTGGGCGGGGGCCGAGGAGGAAAAACTGTTTTTT.

In DNA, the CDR3 is TGTGCCAGCAGCCTACAGGGGCCCGCCTACGAGCAGTACTTC. It encodes CASSLQGPAYEQYF. This sequence joins TRBV27 and TRBJ2-7; the match to TRBD1 covers 7 bases. The CDR3 runs 14 residues. J lost 2 bases, V lost 6 bases, and 7 bases had no gene match. Per the germline V gene, CDR1 is MNHEY and CDR2 is SMNVEV (reference sequence).

This clonotype was seen at least ten times. This chain connects TRBV7-8 to TRBJ1-2, with TRBD1 identical over 8 bases. The length of the CDR3 is 13 residues. The trim removed 5 bases at V and 8 bases at J, leaving 7 bases unmatched. Per germline, CDR1 SGHVS and CDR2 FQNEAQ. The DNA of the CDR3 is TGTGCCAGCAGCCCGCAGGGGGCGGGCGGCTACACCTTC. Translating gives CASSPQGAGGYTF. The full variable domain, in which reference TRBV7-8 and TRBJ1-2 provide the parts outside the CDR3, is GAGVSQSPRYKVAKRGQDVALRCDPISGHVSLFWYQQALGQGPEFLTYFQNEAQLDKSGLPSDRFFAERPEGSVSTLKIQRTQQEDSAVYLCASSPQGAGGYTFGSGTRLTVV.

This clonotype was picked up many times. This chain joins TRBV29-1 and TRBJ1-1; D is unclear. The CDR3 is made up of 15 amino acids. V was clipped by 0 bases and J by 5 bases, with 16 bases between them. Germline V CDR1 and CDR2: SQVTM, ANQGSEA. CDR3 region: CSVEEASFGRTEAFF. CDR3 DNA: TGCAGCGTTGAAGAGGCCTCTTTCGGCAGGACTGAAGCTTTCTTT.

The chain has TRBV20-1 and TRBJ2-7; TRBD1 matches at 10 bases. V gave up 3 bases and J gave up 7 bases; unmatched junction bases: 9. Per the germline V gene, CDR1 is DFQATT and CDR2 is SNEGSKA (reference sequence). CDR3 length: 14 residues. The CDR3 region has the DNA TGCAGTGCTAGCCTCTGGACAGGGGGATTTGAGCAGTACTTC. Residues: CSASLWTGGFEQYF.

This clonotype was counted at least ten times. The chain has TRBV7-8 and TRBJ1-1; 8 nucleotides agree with TRBD1. Germline V gives CDR1 SGHVS, CDR2 FQNEAQ. This CDR3 region has 13 residues. V lost 6 bases and J lost 6; bases outside the gene matches: 6. The CDR3 DNA reads TGTGCCAGCAGGTTGACAGGGGATTCTGAAGCTTTCTTT. It translates to CASRLTGDSEAFF.

The DNA for the CDR3 is TGTGCCTGGAGTAAGGGACAGGCGAAAGAGACCCAGTACTTC. This encodes CAWSKGQAKETQYF. The J gene is TRBJ2-5, the V gene TRBV30; 8 bases map to TRBD1. From germline, CDR1 is GTSNPN and CDR2 SVGIG (reference sequence). The CDR3 is made up of 14 amino acids. The ends lost 2 bases at V and 3 bases at J; junction bases unmatched: 5.

As concerns this clonotype: No conserved phenylalanine or tryptophan is present at the end of the CDR3, so a read error is the likely explanation. The chain carries TRBV30 and TRBJ1-1, with a possible D match to TRBD1 (5 bases). Germline V gene lookup returns CDR1 GTSNPN and CDR2 SVGIG (reference sequence). The CDR3 contains 11 residues. Trimming stripped 5 bases from V and 4 bases from J, with 8 bases between. This CDR3 is CAWGGATEAFL. CDR3 sequence (DNA): TGTGCCTGGGGCGGGGCCACTGAAGCTTTCCTT.

V is TRBV10-3 and J is TRBJ1-3; TRBD1 matches 11 bases. The V gene end was trimmed by 10 bases and the J gene end by 3 bases; junction bases not matched to a gene: 11. Germline V gives CDR1 ENHRY, CDR2 SYGVKD. CDR3 length: 16 amino acids. The CDR3 loop reads CATTGTGGHSGNTIYF. In DNA, the CDR3 is TGTGCCACAACCGGGACAGGGGGGCATAGTGGAAACACCATATATTTT.